The 13 T cell receptor beta chains presented below share a single source sample, sequenced in a study of blood T cell repertoires in COVID-19. Some clones are missing from TCRdb's copy, which holds only in-frame ones; the method was immunoSEQ multiplex PCR. The sample carries some 290,000 clones, 90% recorded once. Sequences were obtained from PBMCs or T cells enriched from blood (not recorded which). The receptors stem from a woman between 25 and 40 years old who had been exposed to COVID-19.

This chain connects TRBV5-6 to TRBJ1-1; a possible D gene is TRBD1 (5 bases). The germline gives CDR1 SGHDT, CDR2 YYEEEE. V lost 4 bases, J lost 1 base, and 11 bases lay in between. The length of the CDR3 is 14 residues. This CDR3 is CASSPGQGNTEAFF. The CDR3 DNA reads as TGTGCCAGCAGCCCCGGGCAGGGGAACACTGAAGCTTTCTTT.

This chain connects TRBV15 to TRBJ2-7, with D tentatively TRBD2 (6 bases). The CDR3 is 14 amino acids. Trimming removed 8 bases from V and 1 base from J, with 15 bases in between. CDR1 is LNHNV and CDR2 is YYDKDF in the germline V gene (reference sequence). The CDR3 region has the DNA TGTGCCACCCGGTTTGGCGGGGAGTCCTACGAGCAGTACTTC. Its protein product is CATRFGGESYEQYF.

The V call is TRBV4-3, the J call TRBJ1-3; D is ambiguous. Germline CDR1 and CDR2: LGHNA and YSLEER. The CDR3 loop spans 13 amino acids. The ends were cut back, 4 bases at V and 3 bases at J, with 7 bases in the middle. The DNA of the CDR3 is TGCGCCAGCAGCCCCCGGGGTGGAAACACCATATATTTT. The encoded protein is CASSPRGGNTIYF.

This clone was counted a single time. The chain links TRBV4-1 to TRBJ2-1, with 10 bases aligning to TRBD2. Trimming cost V 1 base and J 3 bases; bases outside gene matches: 0. The CDR3 totals 15 residues. In germline, CDR1 is MGHRA, CDR2 YSYEKL. CDR3 DNA: TGCGCCAGCAGCCAAGTAGCGGGGGGCTACAATGAGCAGTTCTTC. Translated, it gives CASSQVAGGYNEQFF.

This clone was recorded a few times. V gene TRBV7-9 combines with J gene TRBJ1-5; possibly TRBD1 for D (6 bases). With 5 bases removed from V and 1 base from J, the gap between germline ends came to 12 bases. Germline V gene sequence: CDR1 SEHNR, CDR2 FQNEAQ (reference sequence). This CDR3 contains 15 residues. CDR3 in amino acids: CASSPSGHSNQPQHF. The CDR3, as DNA: TGTGCCAGCAGCCCCTCGGGACACAGCAATCAGCCCCAGCATTTT.

This chain connects TRBV4-1 to TRBJ2-3, with D tentatively TRBD1 (6 bases). Trimming left V 4 bases short and J 2 bases short, with 13 bases between. The V gene's germline CDR1 is MGHRA and CDR2 YSYEKL. The CDR3 covers 15 residues. The CDR3 loop reads CASSLRDRTTDTQYF. The CDR3 nucleotides read TGCGCCAGCAGCCTTCGTGACAGGACCACAGATACGCAGTATTTT.

The chain combines TRBV7-2 with TRBJ1-4, with D hard to call. The germline V and J ends were trimmed by 5 bases and 6 bases, with 10 bases remaining between them. Per germline, CDR1 SGHTA and CDR2 FQGNSA. This CDR3 contains 13 residues. The chain's CDR3 is CASSPEVDEKLFF. The DNA of the CDR3 is TGTGCCAGCAGCCCAGAAGTCGATGAAAAACTGTTTTTT. The complete variable domain, with remaining parts taken from reference TRBV7-2 and TRBJ1-4, reads GAGVSQSPSNKVTEKGKDVELRCDPISGHTALYWYRQSLGQGLEFLIYFQGNSAPDKSGLPSDRFSAERTGGSVSTLTIQRTQQEDSAVYLCASSPEVDEKLFFGSGTQLSVL.

The genes are TRBV5-1 and TRBJ1-4; maybe TRBD1 (5 bases). The CDR3 length is 15 residues. The germline CDR1 and CDR2 sequences are SGHRS and YFSETQ. The V gene lost 4 bases and the J gene lost 0 bases, with 10 bases spanning the gap. The DNA for the CDR3 is TGCGCCAGCAGCCCCTGGGGGGCAACTAATGAAAAACTGTTTTTT. This translates into CASSPWGATNEKLFF.

V and J are TRBV10-3 and TRBJ2-1, with 10 bases matching TRBD1. This CDR3 is built from 16 residues. Looked up from germline, CDR1 is ENHRY and CDR2 is SYGVKD. V shed 0 bases, J shed 4 bases, and the junction held 3 bases outside the gene matches. The CDR3 coding sequence is TGTGCCATCAGTGAGTCGACAGGGGGCGTATACAATGAGCAGTTCTTC. Translating gives CAISESTGGVYNEQFF.

The chain carries TRBV10-2 and TRBJ2-5; 10 bases fit TRBD1. The V gene end was trimmed by 0 bases and the J gene end by 5 bases; junction bases not matched to a gene: 9. Germline V lookup: CDR1 WSHSY, CDR2 SAAADI. The CDR3 loop spans 17 amino acids. CDR3 coding DNA: TGCGCCAGCAGTGAGTCTCTGACAGGGGGCGGGGTGGAGACCCAGTACTTC. Its translation is CASSESLTGGGVETQYF.

The chain joins TRBV7-2 to TRBJ1-6; D is perhaps TRBD1 (5 bases). CDR1 is SGHTA, CDR2 FQGNSA, per germline. The CDR3 spans 16 residues. Trimming removed 0 bases from V and 8 bases from J, with 14 bases in between. The CDR3 is CASSLAAIRGYSPLHF. CDR3 nucleotides: TGTGCCAGCAGCTTAGCTGCCATAAGGGGCTATTCACCCCTCCACTTT.

V and J are TRBV5-4 and TRBJ2-1, with 8 bases aligning to TRBD2. J lost 8 bases, V lost 4 bases, and 14 bases had no gene match. The CDR3 totals 16 residues. Germline-derived CDR1 and CDR2 are SGHNT and YYREEE (reference sequence). CDR3 DNA: TGTGCCAGCAGCCCCGTGGGGACTAGATCGAAAGATGAGCAGTTCTTC. Protein: CASSPVGTRSKDEQFF.

V is TRBV10-3 and J is TRBJ2-7; D call uncertain. The CDR3 totals 12 residues. The germline V gene has CDR1 ENHRY and CDR2 SYGVKD. The V end lost 4 bases, the J end lost 1 base, and 5 bases lay between the germline ends. The CDR3 coding sequence is TGTGCCATCAGTGCCTCTTCCTACGAGCAGTACTTC. Translated, it gives CAISASSYEQYF.